This T cell receptor (beta chain) was retrieved from a study of T cells after posttransplantation cyclophosphamide. Overall study findings and caveats: Later post-transplant blood repertoires were often dominated by donor CD8+ memory clones. Blood and skin or GI T cell repertoires showed limited TRB overlap. TRB clonality was highly associated with recipient CMV seropositivity and reactivation.

The CDR3 is 17 residues long. Trimming stripped 2 bases from V and 2 bases from J, with 16 bases between. The germline V gene has CDR1 SGHVS and CDR2 FNYEAQ. This clone has just a few counts. Its antigen remains unidentified. Measured with immunoSEQ multiplex PCR; TCRdb has only the in-frame clones, and not every one. This repertoire shows about 7,000 clones, around 78% found once; its top ten account for about 27%. This related bone marrow graft donor gave peripheral blood on the day of marrow donation. The J gene is TRBJ1-5, the V gene TRBV7-6, with D possibly TRBD1 on 6 matching bases. The TCR originated in a woman aged 50 to 60 in good health and a related stem cell transplant donor. Sequencing was done on a sample of memory CD4+ T cells sorted from blood. The chain's CDR3 is CASSLSGGGRGNQPQHF. The CDR3 region has the DNA TGTGCCAGCAGCTTAAGCGGGGGGGGGCGAGGCAATCAGCCCCAGCATTTT.